This entry describes one T cell receptor beta chain. What it binds is not known. The CDR3 consists of 13 residues. Germline V gene sequence: CDR1 LNHDA, CDR2 SQIVND (reference sequence). V was pared by 5 bases and J by 5 bases, with 12 bases between. The sample is drawn from a study of T cell repertoires in cytomegalovirus infection. Across the whole study: The study used recently identified HLA-C-restricted and well-studied HLA-B-restricted CMV epitopes. An indication of both CMV infection and matching HLA type came from public TCR beta signatures.

A single record per CDR3 protein comes from TCRdb applying MiXCR to the reads. The repertoire holds roughly 990,000 distinct CDR3 sequences, with roughly 31% as singletons. Study results and limitations: Accumulated public TCR beta family frequency recognized individuals carrying CMV together with the relevant HLA. HLA-C-restricted CMV-specific TCR beta clonotypes were dominant in the ex vivo response.

Sequenced here: cultured CD8+ T cells from PBMCs, sampled from culture after CMV antigen stimulation. The rearrangement joins TRBV19 to TRBJ1-2; the D is unclear. This sequence originates from a human donor in good health (CMV status not recorded). Some clones in this sample may be carry-over from other donors' samples. This chain's CDR3 is CASSVWPLYGYTF. CDR3 bases: TGTGCCAGTAGTGTTTGGCCTTTATATGGCTACACCTTC.